Listed here are 30 T cell receptor beta chains from one sample, sequenced in a study of blood T cell repertoires in COVID-19. The assay was immunoSEQ multiplex PCR, and TCRdb's table has in-frame clones only and misses some. The table lists fewer than 25,000 clones, about 92% of them singletons, with approximately 8.4% in the top ten. Input material: peripheral blood. These receptor sequences come from a human donor in a cohort sampled during active COVID-19.

This sequence joins TRBV18 and TRBJ2-3, with 11 bases fitting TRBD2. The CDR3 has 18 residues. Germline assignment: CDR1 KGHSH and CDR2 LQKENI. The V and J ends lost 1 base and 2 bases, in that order; junction bases with no gene match: 8. The CDR3 protein is CASSPLVLAGVSTDTQYF. Here the CDR3 DNA reads TGTGCCAGCTCACCACTGGTACTAGCGGGAGTGTCCACAGATACGCAGTATTTT.

CDR3 bases: TGTGCCAGCAGCCAAGAACGGGACAGGTTTAGCGGCGAGCAGTACTTC. Residues: CASSQERDRFSGEQYF. This chain connects TRBV14 to TRBJ2-7; TRBD1 matches at 8 bases. The CDR3 has 16 residues. V lost 0 bases, J lost 6 bases, and 10 bases stayed unmatched. Germline V gives CDR1 SGHDN, CDR2 FVKESK.

V gene TRBV25-1 combines with J gene TRBJ1-2, with D hard to call. The germline CDR1 and CDR2 sequences are MGHDK and SYGVNS. Trimming removed 1 base at V and 2 bases at J, with 8 bases between. CDR3 length: 14 residues. The CDR3 is CASSEFGRNYGYTF. CDR3 coding DNA: TGTGCCAGCAGTGAATTTGGCAGAAACTATGGCTACACCTTC.

The CDR3: CASSPPGGSYEQYF. The CDR3 DNA sequence: TGTGCCAGCTCACCACCGGGCGGGTCCTACGAGCAGTACTTC. This rearrangement joins TRBV18 to TRBJ2-7; possibly TRBD2 for D (5 bases). The V end lost 0 bases, the J end lost 1 base, and 7 bases lay between the germline ends. The CDR3 contains 14 residues. Per germline, CDR1 KGHSH and CDR2 LQKENI.

V usage is TRBV5-6 and J usage is TRBJ2-1, with 8 positions matching TRBD2. Trimming at V came to 2 bases and at J to 8 bases, leaving 12 bases not matched to a gene. CDR1 SGHDT and CDR2 YYEEEE come from the germline V gene. This CDR3 has 16 residues. CDR3: CASSLRSGSYRDEQFF. CDR3 DNA sequence: TGTGCCAGCAGCTTAAGGAGCGGGAGCTATAGAGATGAGCAGTTCTTC.

This sequence joins TRBV14 and TRBJ1-2; D may be TRBD1 (5 bases). The CDR3 runs 16 residues. Looked up from germline, CDR1 is SGHDN and CDR2 is FVKESK. The ends were cut back, 0 bases at V and 6 bases at J, with 17 bases in the middle. The CDR3 DNA follows: TGTGCCAGCAGCCAAGAATCGGAGGGGCGCGGCGATGGCTACACCTTC. Translation: CASSQESEGRGDGYTF.

The chain recombines TRBV7-9 with TRBJ2-3, with 7 bases lining up with TRBD2. V shed 6 bases, J shed 8 bases, and the junction held 11 bases outside the gene matches. Germline loops: CDR1 SEHNR, CDR2 FQNEAQ (reference sequence). The CDR3 consists of 14 residues. CDR3 sequence: CASSGGLTSGTQYF. For the CDR3, the DNA is TGTGCCAGCAGTGGGGGACTAACCTCAGGTACGCAGTATTTT.

V is TRBV5-4 and J is TRBJ1-2; no clear D gene. The V and J ends lost 3 bases and 13 bases respectively, with 19 bases between them. The CDR3 has 13 residues. Germline CDR1 reads SGHNT; CDR2 reads YYREEE (reference sequence). The CDR3 loop reads CASSYTGGRVITF. The CDR3 DNA sequence: TGTGCCAGCAGCTACACCGGCGGGAGGGTGATCACCTTC.

The V call is TRBV29-1, the J call TRBJ1-3; 8 bases are shared with TRBD1. Germline assignment: CDR1 SQVTM and CDR2 ANQGSEA. Trimming cost V 4 bases and J 0 bases; bases outside gene matches: 8. CDR3 length equals 16 residues. CDR3 sequence reads: CSVVTGGTSSGNTIYF. The CDR3 coding sequence is TGCAGCGTTGTTACAGGGGGGACCAGCTCTGGAAACACCATATATTTT.

The chain has TRBV9 and TRBJ2-3, with D possibly being TRBD2 (6 bases). CDR1 is SGDLS, CDR2 YYNGEE, per germline. The CDR3 has 15 amino acids. Trimming cost V 5 bases and J 0 bases, with 13 bases left between them. The CDR3 coding sequence is TGTGCCAGCAGACCCCTGGGGGGAAGCACAGATACGCAGTATTTT. It encodes CASRPLGGSTDTQYF.

The chain employs TRBV19 and TRBJ2-6; D is perhaps TRBD2 (5 bases). Trimming shortened V by 1 base and J by 4 bases, and 14 bases separated the two germline ends. This CDR3 contains 17 residues. Germline CDR1 and CDR2: LNHDA and SQIVND (reference sequence). This CDR3 reads CASSIGGSPGGANVLTF. Written as DNA, the CDR3 is TGTGCCAGTAGTATAGGGGGAAGCCCGGGAGGGGCCAACGTCCTGACTTTC.

V is TRBV28 and J is TRBJ1-2; D is uncertain. Trimming stripped 4 bases from V and 6 bases from J, with 12 bases between. The CDR3 is made up of 13 amino acids. Germline V gives CDR1 MDHEN, CDR2 SYDVKM. The DNA of the CDR3 is TGTGCCAGCAGTTCCAAAATCCGAGATGGCTACACCTTC. It is translated as CASSSKIRDGYTF.

Only a few counts were recorded for this clone. The rearrangement links TRBV10-2 to TRBJ2-7; TRBD1 matches 7 bases. J lost 4 bases, V lost 5 bases, and 8 bases had no gene match. The CDR3 spans 14 residues. CDR1 is WSHSY, CDR2 SAAADI, per germline. CDR3 sequence: CASSPGTDGYEQYF. For the CDR3, the DNA is TGCGCCAGCAGTCCCGGGACAGATGGATACGAGCAGTACTTC.

The rearrangement uses TRBV25-1 and TRBJ1-2; D is perhaps TRBD1 (6 bases). The CDR3 loop spans 12 amino acids. V gave up 8 bases and J gave up 3 bases, with 10 bases separating them. Germline loops: CDR1 MGHDK, CDR2 SYGVNS. This CDR3 reads CASAGADYGYTF. The CDR3 DNA sequence: TGTGCCAGCGCGGGGGCAGACTATGGCTACACCTTC.

The rearrangement links TRBV5-1 to TRBJ2-1; 14 nucleotides align to TRBD2. This CDR3 has 16 residues. The ends lost 4 bases at V and 8 bases at J; junction bases unmatched: 8. Germline V lookup: CDR1 SGHRS, CDR2 YFSETQ. The chain's CDR3 is CASSTRLAGGRDEQFF. CDR3 DNA: TGCGCCAGCAGCACCCGACTAGCGGGAGGGCGGGATGAGCAGTTCTTC.

The chain has TRBV7-9 and TRBJ2-7, with 7 bases aligning to TRBD1. J was trimmed by 3 bases and V by 5 bases; bases with no gene match: 4. CDR3 length equals 13 residues. Germline V gene sequence: CDR1 SEHNR, CDR2 FQNEAQ (reference sequence). CDR3 protein: CASSQGTVYEQYF. CDR3 coding DNA: TGTGCCAGCAGCCAGGGGACAGTCTACGAGCAGTACTTC.

The chain combines TRBV19 with TRBJ1-6, with D possibly TRBD1 on 5 matching bases. V was clipped by 3 bases and J by 7 bases, with 10 bases between them. This CDR3 has 14 amino acids. Per the germline V gene, CDR1 is LNHDA and CDR2 is SQIVND (reference sequence). CDR3 DNA sequence: TGTGCCAGTAGTATGAAGGGGCTGAATTCACCCCTCCACTTT. The encoded protein is CASSMKGLNSPLHF.

The chain links TRBV5-5 to TRBJ1-5; D uncertain. The CDR3 totals 14 residues. Germline CDR1 reads SGHKS; CDR2 reads YYEKEE (reference sequence). V was shortened by 5 bases and J by 1 base, with 10 bases between the two germline ends. CDR3 protein: CASSTHPSNQPQHF. The DNA for the CDR3 is TGTGCCAGCAGTACACATCCGAGCAATCAGCCCCAGCATTTT. The whole variable domain, remainder taken from reference TRBV5-5 and TRBJ1-5, is DAGVTQSPTHLIKTRGQQVTLRCSPISGHKSVSWYQQVLGQGPQFIFQYYEKEERGRGNFPDRFSARQFPNYSSELNVNALLLGDSALYLCASSTHPSNQPQHFGDGTRLSIL.

The rearrangement joins TRBV5-5 to TRBJ1-5; D is possibly TRBD1 (6 bases). In germline, CDR1 is SGHKS, CDR2 YYEKEE (reference sequence). V lost 0 bases, J lost 2 bases, and 9 bases lay in between. The CDR3 loop spans 15 amino acids. DNA of the CDR3: TGTGCCAGCAGCTTGGAGGCAGGGGGCAATCAGCCCCAGCATTTT. Translating gives CASSLEAGGNQPQHF.

The chain is built from TRBV5-4 and TRBJ1-4; TRBD1 agrees at 7 bases. The germline gives CDR1 SGHNT, CDR2 YYREEE (reference sequence). The CDR3 extends over 12 amino acids. Trimming cost V 9 bases and J 5 bases; bases outside gene matches: 4. The CDR3 is CATGTVNEKLFF. In nucleotides, the CDR3 is TGTGCCACCGGGACAGTAAATGAAAAACTGTTTTTT.

The chain recombines TRBV27 with TRBJ1-2; 8 nucleotides match TRBD1. Per germline, CDR1 MNHEY and CDR2 SMNVEV (reference sequence). V shed 5 bases and J 4 bases; nucleotides not matched to a gene: 3. This CDR3 comprises 13 residues. The CDR3 DNA sequence: TGTGCCAGCAGTAGGGACAGGATCTATGGCTACACCTTC. This translates into CASSRDRIYGYTF.

The chain employs TRBV29-1 and TRBJ2-5, with TRBD1 as a possible D gene (6 bases). Trimming stripped 8 bases from V and 4 bases from J, with 17 bases between. This CDR3 spans 13 amino acids. Per the germline V gene, CDR1 is SQVTM and CDR2 is ANQGSEA. This CDR3 reads CSLTGRVRETQYF. The DNA of the CDR3 is TGCAGCCTAACAGGGCGTGTGAGAGAGACCCAGTACTTC.

The chain joins TRBV24-1 to TRBJ1-1; unclear D gene. The V gene's germline CDR1 is KGHDR and CDR2 SFDVKD. The CDR3 covers 13 residues. The germline V and J ends were trimmed by 10 bases and 4 bases, with 15 bases remaining between them. The CDR3 protein is CATKREEGTEAFF. Written as DNA, the CDR3 is TGTGCCACAAAAAGGGAGGAGGGCACTGAAGCTTTCTTT.

The chain carries TRBV6-2 or TRBV6-3 and TRBJ2-2; 7 bases are a match to TRBD2. Germline CDR1 MNHEY, CDR2 SVGEGT. V dropped 0 bases and J dropped 6; count of bases not matched to a gene: 13. The CDR3 runs 18 residues. CDR3: CASSYSQPRLAAAGELFF. The CDR3 DNA reads as TGTGCCAGCAGTTACTCACAGCCTCGTCTAGCGGCTGCCGGGGAGCTGTTTTTT.

CDR3 in amino acids: CASSYSGGDNEQFF. The CDR3 DNA reads as TGTGCCAGCAGTTACTCTGGGGGGGACAATGAGCAGTTCTTC. The V and J genes are TRBV6-5 and TRBJ2-1, with TRBD2 matching over 7 bases. The CDR3 has 14 amino acids. The V gene's germline CDR1 is MNHEY and CDR2 SVGAGI. Trimming took 0 bases from V and 5 from J; bases not matched to a gene: 1.

The J gene is TRBJ2-3, the V gene TRBV11-2, with 7 bases lining up with TRBD2. Germline V gives CDR1 SGHAT, CDR2 FQNNGV. CDR3 length: 15 amino acids. V dropped 1 base and J dropped 0; count of bases not matched to a gene: 1. The CDR3, as DNA: TGTGCCAGCAGCTTAGTACTAGCGAGCACAGATACGCAGTATTTT. The encoded protein is CASSLVLASTDTQYF.

The chain is built from TRBV5-1 and TRBJ2-5, with D perhaps matching TRBD1 (5 bases). V dropped 2 bases and J dropped 3 bases, with 11 bases sitting between them. CDR1 and CDR2 from the germline V gene are SGHRS and YFSETQ. The CDR3 contains 14 residues. The CDR3 DNA reads TGCGCCAGCAGCTTTTTTGGGGCAGAAGAGACCCAGTACTTC. It codes for CASSFFGAEETQYF.

This clone was found a few times. The chain is built from TRBV7-9 and TRBJ2-7; weak D call: TRBD2 (6 bases). Trimming pared 5 bases from V and 5 bases from J, leaving 19 bases between. In germline, CDR1 is SEHNR, CDR2 FQNEAQ (reference sequence). This CDR3 spans 15 amino acids. The CDR3: CASSTFGGIIDEQYF. CDR3 in DNA: TGTGCCAGCAGCACCTTCGGGGGTATAATAGACGAGCAGTACTTC.

The rearrangement links TRBV5-1 to TRBJ1-4; possible D gene TRBD1, 5 bases. The CDR3 contains 16 residues. V was cut by 4 bases and J by 7 bases, with 20 bases left in between. The germline V gene has CDR1 SGHRS and CDR2 YFSETQ. Here the CDR3 DNA reads TGCGCCAGCAGCCCAGCGGGCGACAGCGCCAGTGAAAAACTGTTTTTT. Translation: CASSPAGDSASEKLFF. The complete variable domain, with remaining parts taken from reference TRBV5-1 and TRBJ1-4, reads KAGVTQTPRYLIKTRGQQVTLSCSPISGHRSVSWYQQTPGQGLQFLFEYFSETQRNKGNFPGRFSGRQFSNSRSEMNVSTLELGDSALYLCASSPAGDSASEKLFFGSGTQLSVL.

The rearrangement joins TRBV12-5 to TRBJ1-4; tentative D call: TRBD1 (5 bases). CDR3 length: 12 amino acids. Trimming took off 2 bases at V and 11 bases at J, with 9 bases between the two ends. Germline-derived CDR1 and CDR2 are LGHNT and FRNRAP. In DNA form, the CDR3 reads TGTGCTAGTGGTTTGTTAGCAGGGAAACTGTTTTTT. This codes for CASGLLAGKLFF.